Here is one T cell receptor (beta chain) with its context. CDR1 and CDR2 from the germline V gene are SGHTA and FQGTGA. V was clipped by 0 bases and J by 2 bases, with 9 bases between them. The CDR3 consists of 15 residues. Original handling: Amplification from reference gene primers served as the basis for estimated nucleated cell counts. The repertoire was sequenced with immunoSEQ multiplex PCR; TCRdb's copy has only in-frame clones and lacks some. The V and J calls and clone size were taken over from that table, and D and trimming were inferred from the DNA. The repertoire holds over 300,000 clones, with more than 80% as singletons. The sample belongs to a study of blood T cell repertoires in COVID-19. Overall study context: There were acute and convalescent COVID-19 samples, and they came from the United States, Italy and Spain.

The rearrangement joins TRBV7-3 to TRBJ2-3; D perhaps matches TRBD2 (6 bases). The receptor's source is a middle-aged man with acute or convalescent COVID-19. Input material: peripheral blood. The CDR3 loop is CASSLTGLDTDTQYF. The CDR3 DNA follows: TGTGCCAGCAGCTTAACGGGACTCGACACAGATACGCAGTATTTT.